This T cell receptor beta chain was sequenced for a study of T-cell memory formation after mild COVID-19. Regarding the study as a whole: Pre-infection memory harbored some responding clones, suggesting cross-reactive memory joined.

Unmatched junction bases numbered 6, after V lost 2 bases and J lost 4 bases. The CDR3 length is 17 residues. CDR1 and CDR2 (germline): MNHNY, SVGAGI (reference sequence). Concerning this clonotype: No antigen is known for it.

The 5'RACE method, run with constant-segment primers, produced TCR alpha and TCR beta cDNA libraries (carrying sample barcodes and UMIs). MiXCR, applied by TCRdb to the 5' RACE reads, yields one record per CDR3 protein. The data hold 110,000 or so distinct CDR3 sequences, with 20% to 25% observed a single time. The chain employs TRBV6-6 and TRBJ2-1; 12 nucleotides line up with TRBD2. What was sequenced was PBMCs or a T cell subset sorted from them (not recorded which). This TCR was recovered from a man aged 18 to 29 who had mild COVID-19 (a few samples of this study predate the infection). Cell type and time point are not known. In nucleotides, the CDR3 is TGTGCCAGCAGTTACCCGACCCTAGCGGGGGGGTACAATGAGCAGTTCTTC. This sequence encodes CASSYPTLAGGYNEQFF.